Sequencing of this TCR beta chain was carried out in a study of T cells in Graves' hyperthyroidism and ophthalmopathy. Whole-study results and caveats: Appearing also in blood were most of the thyroid clonotypes expanded above 0.001.

The V end was cut by 7 bases, the J end by 3 bases, with 16 bases between. CDR1 and CDR2 (germline): MNHEY, SMNVEV (reference sequence). This CDR3 has 15 residues. Each diagnosis was grounded in clinical symptoms, serum thyroxine and TRAb, thyroid ultrasound, and orbital computed tomography. To note about this clonotype: As yet, its antigen is unknown.

Using RNA transcripts as the source, TCR beta CDR3 regions were amplified. HTBI primers were the set used in a first-round RT-PCR of the TCR CDR3. TCRdb recomputed calls from the multiplex PCR reads with MiXCR, one row per CDR3 protein. Of roughly 380,000 distinct CDR3 sequences listed, around 13% are singletons. This clonotype originated in a woman aged 18-29 years with Graves' hyperthyroidism. Sequenced input: blood. The V call is TRBV27, the J call TRBJ2-1, with TRBD2 as a possible D gene (5 bases). The CDR3 DNA reads TGTGCCAGCAAGCAGGAGGCTATGGGCTACAATGAGCAGTTCTTC. Residues: CASKQEAMGYNEQFF.